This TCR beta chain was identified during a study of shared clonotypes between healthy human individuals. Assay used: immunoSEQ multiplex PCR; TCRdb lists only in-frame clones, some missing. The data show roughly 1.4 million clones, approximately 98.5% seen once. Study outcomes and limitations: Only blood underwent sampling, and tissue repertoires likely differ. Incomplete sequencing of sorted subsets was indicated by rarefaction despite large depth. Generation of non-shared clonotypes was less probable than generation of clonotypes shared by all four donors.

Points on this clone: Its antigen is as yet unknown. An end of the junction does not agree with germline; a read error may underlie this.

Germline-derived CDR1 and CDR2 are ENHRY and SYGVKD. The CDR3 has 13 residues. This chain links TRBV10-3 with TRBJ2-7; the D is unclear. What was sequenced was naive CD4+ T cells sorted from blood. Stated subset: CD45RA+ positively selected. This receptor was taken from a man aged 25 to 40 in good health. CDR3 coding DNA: TGTGCCATATCCTTTAGTAAGGATTACGGGCAGTACTTC. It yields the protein CAISFSKDYGQYF.